Presented here are 17 T cell receptor beta chains from one specimen sequenced in a study of OX40 agonist ivuxolimab in advanced cancers. The library was produced with the immunoSEQ multiplex PCR assay. Sourced from immuneACCESS, this table was stored by TCRdb with only in-frame sequences that have V and J called. A share of the clones is absent; for the studies checked, an unresolved V gene accounts for under half, and the remainder has no known explanation. For this sample there are tens of thousands of clones; roughly nine tenths appear just once. The ten largest clones take up 12% of the sample. The sample consisted of CD4+ or CD8+ T cells sorted from blood, taken in a trial of the OX40 agonist ivuxolimab. The receptors originated from an adult with an advanced solid tumor such as melanoma, head and neck, liver or kidney cancer.

This chain connects TRBV11-2 to TRBJ2-1, with 10 bases aligning to TRBD1. The CDR3 runs to 16 residues. The junction had 2 bases not matched to a gene; V was cut back by 2 bases and J by 1 base. Germline CDR1 is SGHAT and CDR2 is FQNNGV. As DNA, the CDR3 is TGTGCCAGCAGCTTATGGGGACAGGGGTCCTACAATGAGCAGTTCTTC. This codes for CASSLWGQGSYNEQFF.

This rearrangement joins TRBV5-4 to TRBJ1-1; the D gene is possibly TRBD1 (6 bases). Germline V CDR1 and CDR2: SGHNT, YYREEE (reference sequence). This CDR3 contains 15 residues. V shed 1 base and J shed 5 bases, with 15 bases lying between them. CDR3 in amino acids: CASSLRGMPQTEAFF. CDR3 nucleotide sequence: TGTGCCAGCAGCTTGAGGGGGATGCCCCAAACTGAAGCTTTCTTT.

The chain couples TRBV30 to TRBJ2-7; D is ambiguous. The CDR3 runs 12 residues. Trimming took off 0 bases at V and 7 bases at J, with 10 bases between the two ends. The germline gives CDR1 GTSNPN, CDR2 SVGIG (reference sequence). CDR3 sequence (DNA): TGTGCCTGGAGTGTATTCTTATCGGAGCAGTACTTC. Translating it yields CAWSVFLSEQYF.

CDR3 coding DNA: TGTGCCAGCGGAATCAGCGGGAGAGGGGCAGATACGCAGTATTTT. Translated: CASGISGRGADTQYF. The gene calls are TRBV2 and TRBJ2-3; 8 bases map to TRBD2. The V and J ends lost 8 bases and 4 bases, in that order; junction bases with no gene match: 11. This CDR3 comprises 15 residues. CDR1 is SNHLY, CDR2 FYNNEI, per germline.

The chain uses TRBV30 and TRBJ2-7; possibly TRBD2 for D (7 bases). The V end was cut by 5 bases, the J end by 7 bases, with 18 bases between. The CDR3 is 13 amino acids. Germline-derived CDR1 and CDR2 are GTSNPN and SVGIG (reference sequence). The CDR3: CAWGRDNREEQYF. For the CDR3, the DNA is TGTGCCTGGGGGAGGGACAACCGTGAAGAGCAGTACTTC.

The rearrangement uses TRBV29-1 and TRBJ2-2, with D unclear. Germline CDR1 and CDR2: SQVTM and ANQGSEA. V shed 8 bases and J shed 5 bases, with 12 bases lying between them. The CDR3 extends over 12 amino acids. The CDR3 DNA reads as TGCAGCTCCGAAGGGCAAACCGGGGAGCTGTTTTTT. This sequence encodes CSSEGQTGELFF.

This clone was counted a single time. The chain joins TRBV6-1 to TRBJ1-4; no clear D. Trimming removed 2 bases from V and 0 bases from J, with 10 bases in between. Germline loops: CDR1 MNHNS, CDR2 SASEGT. The CDR3 loop spans 16 amino acids. The CDR3 region is CASSERIGATNEKLFF. CDR3 DNA sequence: TGTGCCAGCAGTGAAAGAATTGGGGCAACTAATGAAAAACTGTTTTTT.

The genes are TRBV5-4 and TRBJ1-2; the match to TRBD1 covers 12 bases. The CDR3 is 18 residues long. Germline V lookup: CDR1 SGHNT, CDR2 YYREEE (reference sequence). Trimming removed 0 bases from V and 3 bases from J; junction bases left unmatched: 9. The CDR3 DNA is TGTGCCAGCAGCTTGGCCGGGACAGGGGGCATTGGGGACTATGGCTACACCTTC. This gives the protein CASSLAGTGGIGDYGYTF.

This rearrangement joins TRBV7-6 to TRBJ1-1; D is uncertain. Germline values: CDR1 SGHVS, CDR2 FNYEAQ. The CDR3 sequence is 16 residues long. Trimming cost V 4 bases and J 5 bases, with 20 bases left between them. The CDR3 reads CASSSYTLAPGTEAFF. The CDR3 DNA sequence: TGTGCCAGCAGCTCCTACACGCTCGCACCGGGGACTGAAGCTTTCTTT.

This clone was recorded once. The rearrangement links TRBV7-9 to TRBJ2-1; 10 bases are shared with TRBD2. Trimming took 5 bases from V and 4 from J; bases not matched to a gene: 2. This CDR3 contains 14 residues. The V gene's germline CDR1 is SEHNR and CDR2 FQNEAQ (reference sequence). The CDR3 spells CASSLSGGYNEQFF. CDR3 coding DNA: TGTGCCAGCAGCCTTAGCGGGGGGTACAATGAGCAGTTCTTC.

This clone was recorded only once. The chain uses TRBV27 and TRBJ2-3; 12 positions agree with TRBD1. Looked up from germline, CDR1 is MNHEY and CDR2 is SMNVEV (reference sequence). The CDR3 is 16 residues long. The V gene end was trimmed by 5 bases and the J gene end by 4 bases; junction bases not matched to a gene: 7. Here the CDR3 reads CASSPRDRGLADTQYF. The CDR3 nucleotides are TGTGCCAGCAGTCCCCGGGACAGGGGGCTGGCAGATACGCAGTATTTT.

Worth noting for this clone: This may be a read error, as it is one base from a much larger clone. V gene TRBV14 combines with J gene TRBJ2-7; D remains ambiguous. Germline assignment: CDR1 SGHDN and CDR2 FVKESK. The V and J ends lost 1 base and 2 bases respectively, with 0 bases between them. The CDR3 runs 11 residues. The CDR3 nucleotides read TGTGCCAGCAGCCAAGCCTACGAGCAGTACTTC. This translates into CASSQAYEQYF.

The V call is TRBV2, the J call TRBJ2-1; unclear D gene. The CDR3 extends over 11 amino acids. Germline loops: CDR1 SNHLY, CDR2 FYNNEI. The germline V and J ends were trimmed by 5 bases and 10 bases, with 9 bases remaining between them. The CDR3 here is CASSSAGEQFF. The CDR3 DNA reads TGTGCCAGCAGTTCCGCTGGGGAGCAGTTCTTC.

This sequence joins TRBV27 and TRBJ2-1, with no clear D. The V gene lost 2 bases and the J gene lost 9 bases, with 5 bases spanning the gap. CDR1 and CDR2 from the germline V gene are MNHEY and SMNVEV (reference sequence). The CDR3 covers 11 residues. CDR3 sequence (DNA): TGTGCCAGCAGTTTAAGAGGTGAGCAGTTCTTC. Translation gives CASSLRGEQFF.

The chain uses TRBV2 and TRBJ2-1, with 8 bases fitting TRBD2. Germline loops: CDR1 SNHLY, CDR2 FYNNEI. This CDR3 region has 14 residues. Trimming cost V 3 bases and J 8 bases; bases outside gene matches: 6. For the CDR3, the DNA is TGTGCCAGCAGTGATGGACTAGCTATCCATGAGCAGTTCTTC. Translation: CASSDGLAIHEQFF. Full variable domain (rest looked up from reference TRBV2 and TRBJ2-1): EPEVTQTPSHQVTQMGQEVILRCVPISNHLYFYWYRQILGQKVEFLVSFYNNEISEKSEIFDDQFSVERPDGSNFTLKIRSTKLEDSAMYFCASSDGLAIHEQFFGPGTRLTVL.

In its sample, this clone was seen once. The CDR3 DNA reads as TGTGCCAGCAGTGAAGGATTCGGGACTAGCACAGATACGCAGTATTTT. Its translation is CASSEGFGTSTDTQYF. The V gene is TRBV2, the J gene TRBJ2-3; maybe TRBD2 (6 bases). Germline V gene sequence: CDR1 SNHLY, CDR2 FYNNEI. CDR3 length: 16 residues. The V gene lost 1 base and the J gene lost 0 bases, with 11 bases spanning the gap.

The CDR3 region has the DNA TGTGCCAGCAGCCCATTATTGGGAGGGGTATACGAGCAGTACTTC. As protein: CASSPLLGGVYEQYF. V and J are TRBV6-5 and TRBJ2-7, with 7 positions matching TRBD2. From germline, CDR1 is MNHEY and CDR2 SVGAGI. Unmatched junction bases numbered 12, after V lost 6 bases and J lost 4 bases. There are 15 residues in the CDR3.